The 32 T cell receptor beta chains given below trace back to one sample, sequenced in a study of breast tumors, draining lymph nodes, adjacent tissues. Samples came from axillary lymph nodes draining the breast cancer. MiXCR, run by TCRdb on the multiplex PCR reads, gives a single entry per CDR3 protein. The sample contains under 110,000 distinct CDR3 sequences, around 30% of which appear only once. The specimen was axillary lymph node tissue. These receptors were collected from a female donor with breast cancer. Some clones in this sample may be carry-over from other donors' samples.

With regard to this clonotype: A much more abundant neighbour one base away suggests this may be a read error. V usage is TRBV11-2 and J usage is TRBJ2-7; no clear D gene. There are 12 residues in the CDR3. CDR1 and CDR2 from the germline V gene are SGHAT and FQNNGV. The CDR3 loop reads CASSPRAYAQYF. The CDR3 DNA reads as TGTGCCAGCAGCCCCCGGGCCTACGCGCAGTACTTC.

This clonotype has at least ten counts. The chain links TRBV28 to TRBJ2-7, with TRBD1 matching 8 bases. V lost 3 bases and J lost 1; bases outside the gene matches: 2. The CDR3 contains 14 residues. Germline V CDR1 and CDR2: MDHEN, SYDVKM. The CDR3 reads CASSLTGASYEQYF. Here the CDR3 DNA reads TGTGCCAGCAGTTTGACAGGGGCGTCCTACGAGCAGTACTTC. The full variable domain, in which reference TRBV28 and TRBJ2-7 provide the parts outside the CDR3, is DVKVTQSSRYLVKRTGEKVFLECVQDMDHENMFWYRQDPGLGLRLIYFSYDVKMKEKGDIPEGYSVSREKKERFSLILESASTNQTSMYLCASSLTGASYEQYFGPGTRLTVT.

Details on this clonotype: One junction end does not reproduce the germline sequence, and a read error may be involved. The rearrangement links TRBV6-6 to TRBJ1-5; TRBD1 aligns across 8 bases. The CDR3 is 19 amino acids. CDR1 and CDR2 from the germline V gene are MNHNY and SVGAGI (reference sequence). The DNA of the CDR3 is TGTGCCAGCAGTCACTCGAAGGCAGGGACAGGAGTGGGAAATCAGCCCCAGCATTTT. Its protein is CASSHSKAGTGVGNQPQHF.

This clonotype was seen a handful of times. This may stem from a read error, because a much larger clone lies one nucleotide away. This sequence joins TRBV30 and TRBJ2-1; the D gene could be TRBD1 or TRBD2 (6 bases each). This CDR3 comprises 13 residues. CDR1 is GTSNPN, CDR2 SVGIG, per germline (reference sequence). CDR3 nucleotides: TGTGCGGGGGCGGGGCGGTCTTGCAATGAGCAGTTCTTC. It is translated as CAGAGRSCNEQFF. The variable domain in full, completed from reference TRBV30 and TRBJ2-1, reads SQTIHQWPATLVQPVGSPLSLECTVEGTSNPNLYWYRQAAGRGLQLLFYSVGIGQISSEVPQNLSASRPQDRQFILSSKKLLLSDSGFYLCAGAGRSCNEQFFGPGTRLTVL.

In this sample, this clonotype turned up many times. The chain couples TRBV4-2 to TRBJ1-2, with TRBD1 as a possible D gene (6 bases). This CDR3 region has 14 residues. Trimming shortened V by 0 bases and J by 4 bases, and 9 bases separated the two germline ends. CDR1 is LGHNA, CDR2 YNFKEQ, per germline. The CDR3 DNA follows: TGTGCCAGCAGCCAAGAGAGGACAGTCTATGGCTACACCTTC. The encoded protein is CASSQERTVYGYTF.

In the case of this clonotype: The junction differs from germline at one of its ends, possibly a read error. This sequence joins TRBV28 and TRBJ2-7, with D unclear. This CDR3 spans 14 amino acids. The germline V gene has CDR1 MDHEN and CDR2 SYDVKM. As DNA, the CDR3 is TGTGCCAGCAGTTTAGTGCGCGGTCCCTACGGGCAGTACTTC. This gives the protein CASSLVRGPYGQYF.

This clonotype was observed many times. This sequence joins TRBV6-5 and TRBJ1-2; maybe TRBD1 (6 bases). The CDR3 contains 15 residues. Germline V gene data show CDR1 as MNHEY and CDR2 as SVGAGI. Trimming removed 8 bases from V and 3 bases from J, with 19 bases in between. DNA for the CDR3: TGTGCCAGCCAAGCGGGGGGCGCGATTGACTATGGCTACACCTTC. Translation: CASQAGGAIDYGYTF.

In its sample, this clonotype was seen many times. The chain carries TRBV7-9 and TRBJ2-1, with TRBD2 identical over 11 bases. Trimming took 8 bases from V and 6 from J; bases not matched to a gene: 6. There are 14 residues in the CDR3. Germline loops: CDR1 SEHNR, CDR2 FQNEAQ (reference sequence). As DNA, the CDR3 is TGTGCCAGCTATATAGCGGGAGGGGGCAATGAGCAGTTCTTC. Protein sequence: CASYIAGGGNEQFF.

This clonotype came up a few times. The J gene is TRBJ1-1, the V gene TRBV4-3; D possibly corresponds to TRBD1 (5 bases). V was cut by 0 bases and J by 2 bases, with 10 bases left in between. The CDR3 totals 15 residues. The germline V gene has CDR1 LGHNA and CDR2 YSLEER. The CDR3 coding sequence is TGCGCCAGCAGCCAAGAGGCAGGGCCCAACACTGAAGCTTTCTTT. Protein: CASSQEAGPNTEAFF.

This clonotype was counted ten times or more. This rearrangement joins TRBV27 to TRBJ1-2, with 7 bases identical to TRBD1. Germline V gene sequence: CDR1 MNHEY, CDR2 SMNVEV (reference sequence). The CDR3 sequence is 14 residues long. The V gene end was trimmed by 5 bases and the J gene end by 2 bases; junction bases not matched to a gene: 5. The CDR3, as DNA: TGTGCCAGCAGTCCTCAGGGGGGAAACTATGGCTACACCTTC. Its protein is CASSPQGGNYGYTF.

The chain has TRBV10-2 and TRBJ2-1; 14 bases line up with TRBD2. The germline V gene encodes CDR1 WSHSY and CDR2 SAAADI. The CDR3 loop spans 14 amino acids. J lost 11 bases, V lost 8 bases, and 8 bases had no gene match. The CDR3 here is CASGPGLAGEQQFF. The CDR3 DNA sequence: TGCGCCAGCGGACCGGGACTAGCGGGAGAACAGCAGTTCTTC.

This chain connects TRBV5-4 to TRBJ2-7, with 9 bases that match TRBD1. This CDR3 contains 15 residues. V dropped 5 bases and J dropped 0; count of bases not matched to a gene: 6. Germline CDR1 SGHNT, CDR2 YYREEE (reference sequence). The chain's CDR3 is CASRTGQGSSYEQYF. For the CDR3, the DNA is TGTGCCAGCAGAACGGGACAGGGAAGCTCCTACGAGCAGTACTTC.

The chain carries TRBV20-1 and TRBJ2-5; the D is unclear. The germline V gene encodes CDR1 DFQATT and CDR2 SNEGSKA (reference sequence). The CDR3 runs to 13 residues. With 3 bases removed from V and 4 bases from J, the gap between germline ends came to 12 bases. CDR3 nucleotide sequence: TGCAGTGCTAGGTTGAAACTCAGAGAGACCCAGTACTTC. As protein: CSARLKLRETQYF.

Worth noting for this clonotype: This may come from a read error, since a much larger clone is one base off. The gene calls are TRBV19 and TRBJ2-1; unclear D gene. The CDR3 totals 13 residues. CDR1 LNHDA and CDR2 SQIVND come from the germline V gene (reference sequence). The CDR3 nucleotides read TGTGCCAGTAGTATAGTGATATACAATGAGCAGATCTTC. Its protein is CASSIVIYNEQIF. Filled out from reference TRBV19 and TRBJ2-1, the complete variable domain reads DGGITQSPKYLFRKEGQNVTLSCEQNLNHDAMYWYRQDPGQGLRLIYYSQIVNDFQKGDIAEGYSVSREKKESFPLTVTSAQKNPTAFYLCASSIVIYNEQIFGPGTRLTVL.

The genes are TRBV6-5 and TRBJ1-1, with D perhaps TRBD1 (5 bases). Germline V CDR1 and CDR2: MNHEY, SVGAGI. The CDR3 is made up of 13 amino acids. Trimming cost V 7 bases and J 0 bases, with 9 bases left between them. The CDR3 sequence: CASKGPMNTEAFF. The CDR3 DNA reads as TGTGCCAGCAAGGGACCGATGAACACTGAAGCTTTCTTT.

V gene TRBV12-3 or TRBV12-4 combines with J gene TRBJ1-1, with D possibly matching TRBD1 (5 bases). V gave up 7 bases and J gave up 7 bases, with 16 bases separating them. The CDR3 runs 13 residues. CDR3 bases: TGTGCCAGCATTGACCTCCCGGACATTGAAGCTTTCTTT. As protein: CASIDLPDIEAFF.

With regard to this clonotype: This may be a read error: a much more frequent sequence differs by one nucleotide. The V call is TRBV6-5, the J call TRBJ1-5; the D gene is possibly TRBD1 (6 bases). The CDR3 is 15 amino acids. Germline CDR1 MNHEY, CDR2 SVGAGI. Trimming took off 6 bases at V and 5 bases at J, with 17 bases between the two ends. The CDR3 DNA reads TGTGCCAGCAGGTCCGCGGGACACATCGATCAGCCCCAGCATTTT. Amino acid sequence: CASRSAGHIDQPQHF.

The chain joins TRBV7-3 to TRBJ1-2; no clear D gene. This CDR3 region has 16 residues. V lost 5 bases and J 1 base, leaving 17 bases between the germline ends. CDR1 is SGHTA and CDR2 is FQGTGA in the germline V gene. CDR3 nucleotide sequence: TGTGCCAGCAGCCAAACGCCGAAGGACCTTAACTATGGCTACACCTTC. It yields the protein CASSQTPKDLNYGYTF.

This clonotype occurred many times. The chain couples TRBV13 to TRBJ1-2; D unresolved. The ends were cut back, 5 bases at V and 8 bases at J, with 15 bases in the middle. This CDR3 spans 13 amino acids. Germline lookup yields CDR1 PRHDT and CDR2 FYEKMQ (reference sequence). CDR3 loop: CASSPPIRGGYTF. CDR3 in DNA: TGTGCCAGCAGCCCGCCGATTCGGGGAGGCTACACCTTC.

This clonotype showed up just a few times. This may be a read error, as it is one base from a much larger clone. The rearrangement joins TRBV20-1 to TRBJ2-1; tentatively, D is TRBD1 (5 bases). Germline V gene lookup returns CDR1 DFQATT and CDR2 SNEGSKA (reference sequence). This CDR3 comprises 13 residues. This CDR3 is CSASGQSYNAQFF. The DNA for the CDR3 is TGCAGTGCTTCAGGGCAGTCCTACAATGCGCAGTTCTTC.

V usage is TRBV5-1 and J usage is TRBJ2-7; TRBD2 aligns across 12 bases. Germline V gene lookup returns CDR1 SGHRS and CDR2 YFSETQ. The V gene end was trimmed by 0 bases and the J gene end by 0 bases; junction bases not matched to a gene: 4. CDR3 length equals 17 residues. The CDR3 nucleotides are TGCGCCAGCAGCTTGGGACTAGCGGGAGCGGGCTCCTACGAGCAGTACTTC. It specifies CASSLGLAGAGSYEQYF. Supplemented by reference TRBV5-1 and TRBJ2-7, the full variable domain reads KAGVTQTPRYLIKTRGQQVTLSCSPISGHRSVSWYQQTPGQGLQFLFEYFSETQRNKGNFPGRFSGRQFSNSRSEMNVSTLELGDSALYLCASSLGLAGAGSYEQYFGPGTRLTVT.

This clonotype was seen only a few times. This sequence may be a read error, since a much larger clone differs from it by one base. This chain uses TRBV28 with TRBJ1-2, with D perhaps matching TRBD1 (5 bases). With 5 bases removed from V and 0 bases from J, the gap between germline ends came to 16 bases. This CDR3 region has 16 residues. Germline assignment: CDR1 MDHEN and CDR2 SYDVKM. CDR3 region: CASSPTGQGANYGYTF. CDR3 nucleotides: TGTGCCAGCAGTCCCACCGGGCAGGGAGCTAACTATGGCTACACCTTC.

This sequence joins TRBV20-1 and TRBJ1-5; D is unclear. Germline-derived CDR1 and CDR2 are DFQATT and SNEGSKA (reference sequence). The V gene lost 3 bases and the J gene lost 9 bases, with 6 bases spanning the gap. CDR3 size: 10 residues. CDR3 region: CSASGRPQHF. CDR3 sequence (DNA): TGCAGTGCTAGTGGACGGCCCCAGCATTTT.

A word on this clonotype: Compared with germline, one end of the junction differs, possibly owing to a read error. The chain carries TRBV20-1 and TRBJ2-7; 7 bases line up with TRBD1. Germline values: CDR1 DFQATT, CDR2 SNEGSKA (reference sequence). The length of the CDR3 is 13 residues. CDR3 nucleotide sequence: TGCAGTGCTAGATGGGACAGTCCCTACGCGCAGTACTTC. Translated: CSARWDSPYAQYF.

To note about this clonotype: Germline and junction disagree at one end, which may indicate a read error. The gene calls are TRBV5-1 and TRBJ2-7; TRBD1 aligns across 8 bases. The CDR3 length is 14 residues. Germline assignment: CDR1 SGHRS and CDR2 YFSETQ. This CDR3 reads CASSTGTGNYEQYF. CDR3 DNA sequence: TGTGCCAGCAGTACCGGGACAGGAAACTACGAGCAGTACTTC. The whole variable domain, filled in from reference TRBV5-1 and TRBJ2-7, reads KAGVTQTPRYLIKTRGQQVTLSCSPISGHRSVSWYQQTPGQGLQFLFEYFSETQRNKGNFPGRFSGRQFSNSRSEMNVSTLELGDSALYLCASSTGTGNYEQYFGPGTRLTVT.

In this sample, this clonotype turned up many times. V and J are TRBV19 and TRBJ2-2, with D perhaps TRBD1 or TRBD2 (6 bases each). V was pared by 4 bases and J by 7 bases, with 16 bases between. CDR3 length equals 15 residues. Germline V lookup: CDR1 LNHDA, CDR2 SQIVND (reference sequence). The CDR3 nucleotides read TGTGCCAGTAGTAGGGCTAGGGGGGACATCGGGGAGCTGTTTTTT. Its translation is CASSRARGDIGELFF.

This clonotype appeared many times. This chain joins TRBV10-3 and TRBJ1-2; possibly TRBD1 for D (5 bases). CDR1 is ENHRY, CDR2 SYGVKD, per germline. V was pared by 4 bases and J by 4 bases, with 16 bases between. The CDR3 runs 15 residues. The CDR3 nucleotides read TGTGCCATCAGTGCGACAGCCATCTCATCCTATGGCTACACCTTC. It codes for CAISATAISSYGYTF.

This clonotype was seen many times. The chain employs TRBV2 and TRBJ1-1; maybe TRBD1 (6 bases). V lost 6 bases and J 2 bases, leaving 10 bases between the germline ends. This CDR3 spans 13 amino acids. Germline lookup yields CDR1 SNHLY and CDR2 FYNNEI. In DNA form, the CDR3 reads TGTGCCAGCAGATTGGACAGCAACACTGAAGCTTTCTTT. This sequence encodes CASRLDSNTEAFF.

In this sample, this clonotype turned up many times. The V and J genes are TRBV6-1 and TRBJ1-6; D gene unclear. V lost 5 bases and J 8 bases, leaving 16 bases between the germline ends. The CDR3 totals 15 residues. Germline CDR1 MNHNS, CDR2 SASEGT. CDR3 DNA: TGTGCCAGCAGTAAAAGTGGGCCCAGTTATTCACCCCTCCACTTT. This sequence encodes CASSKSGPSYSPLHF.

The V and J genes are TRBV7-2 and TRBJ1-2; 10 bases line up with TRBD1. The CDR3 has 15 residues. From germline, CDR1 is SGHTA and CDR2 FQGNSA. Unmatched junction bases numbered 12, after V lost 4 bases and J lost 10 bases. In DNA, the CDR3 is TGTGCCAGCAGCTACCGACAGGGGGCCCCGGATCACTACACCTTC. Translating gives CASSYRQGAPDHYTF.

The table lists this clonotype with many counts. V and J are TRBV7-9 and TRBJ1-2; no clear D gene. CDR1 is SEHNR, CDR2 FQNEAQ, per germline (reference sequence). The CDR3 totals 11 residues. The V end was cut by 4 bases, the J end by 8 bases, with 8 bases between. CDR3 protein: CASSYGRGYTF. The CDR3 nucleotides are TGTGCCAGCAGCTACGGCAGAGGCTACACCTTC. Drawing the rest from reference TRBV7-9 and TRBJ1-2, the complete variable domain is DTGVSQNPRHKITKRGQNVTFRCDPISEHNRLYWYRQTLGQGPEFLTYFQNEAQLEKSRLLSDRFSAERPKGSFSTLEIQRTEQGDSAMYLCASSYGRGYTFGSGTRLTVV.

This clonotype was counted many times. V is TRBV28 and J is TRBJ1-2; D gene uncertain. CDR1 is MDHEN, CDR2 SYDVKM, per germline. V shed 5 bases and J shed 4 bases, with 11 bases lying between them. The CDR3 has 13 residues. CDR3 in DNA: TGTGCCAGCAGTCTAGCAGGCCCCTATGGCTACACCTTC. Protein: CASSLAGPYGYTF.